A selection of T cell receptor beta chains follows, all from one sample in a study of blood T cells in healthy people across ages. TCRdb passed the 5' RACE reads through MiXCR, listing each CDR3 protein once. This sample carries 750,000 to 950,000 distinct CDR3 sequences, about 48% of them seen once, and the ten largest clones take around 41%. Sequenced sample: blood. These receptors originate from a man older than 75 in good health. The CDR3 runs from the conserved cysteine through the conserved F or W. Each record gives: V gene, CDR3 length, D gene, clone size, J gene, CDR3 protein. The D gene is left open where the match is weak. Size tells how often a clone was seen (once, few, many) or the class of an expanded clone, and some rows leave it out.

>TRBV9|15|.|.|TRBJ2-4
CASSVDPDGGNIQYF
>TRBV6-5|15|.|.|TRBJ2-7
CASSYPPSGSYEQYF
>TRBV11-1|15|TRBD1|.|TRBJ1-1
CASTSGQGSNTEAFF
>TRBV10-2|15|TRBD2|few|TRBJ2-1
CASSDWVAGTYEQFF
>TRBV7-9|14|.|.|TRBJ2-7
CASSSRDKSYEQYF
>TRBV6-6|14|.|.|TRBJ1-5
CASSYQASNQPQHF
>TRBV7-8|16|TRBD2|few|TRBJ2-1
CASSLGGAGNYNEQFF
>TRBV29-1|14|TRBD2|.|TRBJ2-1
CSVVGRLAGREQFF
>TRBV6-5|13|.|.|TRBJ2-7
CASSYSGTGEQYF
>TRBV7-9|15|TRBD1|.|TRBJ2-1
CASSDWTGRYNEQFF
>TRBV13|12|.|few|TRBJ2-7
CASSMSEDEQYF
>TRBV27|15|TRBD2|.|.
CASSSQAGSVYEQYF
>TRBV12-3/TRBV12-4|15|.|.|TRBJ1-4
CASRRTGQGNEKLFF
>TRBV10-3|18|TRBD2|.|TRBJ2-1
CAISERTSGKSSYNEQFF
>TRBV12-3/TRBV12-4|13|.|.|TRBJ2-5
CASSPTYPAEQYF
>TRBV7-9|16|TRBD2|.|TRBJ2-7
CASSPRLAGDLHEQYF
>TRBV4-2|17|.|.|TRBJ1-5
CASSLTKLTLLGQPQHF
>TRBV3-1|14|TRBD2|few|TRBJ2-1
CASSQAGRNNEQFF
>TRBV4-1|17|TRBD1|.|TRBJ2-3
CASSPRDGTGEIRYAYF
>TRBV6-1|15|TRBD2|.|TRBJ2-3
CASTEGAGGTDTQYF
>TRBV29-1|15|.|few|TRBJ2-3
CSVAGRGTSTDTQYF
>TRBV9|16|.|.|TRBJ1-5
CASSVDDGGGNQPQHF
>TRBV4-2|15|.|.|TRBJ2-7
CASSQEVGFSYEQYF
>TRBV2|13|.|few|TRBJ2-3
CASTVENVDTQYF
>TRBV6-5|14|TRBD2|.|TRBJ2-4
CASSQTGLPLAQYF
>TRBV10-3|13|.|.|TRBJ2-6
CAITPAGANVLTF
>TRBV24-1|18|.|.|TRBJ1-2
CATSDLDSRAGKDYGYTF
>TRBV15|15|.|.|TRBJ2-4
CATSRDGTVRQEQYF
>TRBV10-3|14|.|few|TRBJ2-1
CAISDARGVGEQFF
>TRBV7-2|13|.|once|TRBJ2-5
CASSSFIGNEQYF
>TRBV11-2|14|TRBD1|.|TRBJ1-2
CASSLDRVGYGYTF
>TRBV2|12|.|.|TRBJ1-1
CASMLVYTEAFF
>TRBV4-1|19|TRBD2|.|TRBJ2-3
CASSQPAAPSGSGHRYAYF
>TRBV20-1|15|.|.|TRBJ2-1
CSAQGPTGPGNEQFF
>TRBV9|15|.|few|TRBJ2-3
CASSTPGSSTDTQYF
>TRBV12-3/TRBV12-4|14|TRBD1|.|TRBJ2-4
CASSLGRGLNIQYF
>TRBV27|14|TRBD2|.|TRBJ2-7
CASSLSGRVGEQYF
>TRBV28|14|TRBD1|.|TRBJ2-7
CASSFVGTGDEQYF
>TRBV15|16|TRBD2|.|TRBJ2-1
CATSRGTSVVYNEQFF
>TRBV6-7|17|.|.|TRBJ1-5
CASSHPCQDYSNQPQHF
>TRBV7-8|14|.|.|TRBJ2-7
CASSFAEFSYEQYF
>TRBV6-2/TRBV6-3|13|.|.|.
CASRGTSLYEQYF
>TRBV11-2|14|.|.|TRBJ2-5
CASSPHRVRETQYF